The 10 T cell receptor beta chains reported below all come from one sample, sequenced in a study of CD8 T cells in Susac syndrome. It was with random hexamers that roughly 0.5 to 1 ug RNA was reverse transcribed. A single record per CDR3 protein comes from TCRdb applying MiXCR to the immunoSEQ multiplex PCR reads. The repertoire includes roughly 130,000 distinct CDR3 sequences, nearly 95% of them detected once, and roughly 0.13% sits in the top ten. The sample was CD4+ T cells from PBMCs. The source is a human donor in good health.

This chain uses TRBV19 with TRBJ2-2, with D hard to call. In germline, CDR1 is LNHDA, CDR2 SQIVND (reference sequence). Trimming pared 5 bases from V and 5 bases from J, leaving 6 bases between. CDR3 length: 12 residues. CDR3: CASSFLTGELFF. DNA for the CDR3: TGTGCCAGTAGTTTTTTAACCGGGGAGCTGTTTTTT.

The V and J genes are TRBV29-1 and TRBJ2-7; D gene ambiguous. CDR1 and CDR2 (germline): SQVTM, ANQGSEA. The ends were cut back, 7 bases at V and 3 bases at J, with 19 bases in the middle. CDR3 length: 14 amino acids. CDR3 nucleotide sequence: TGCAGCGGCCCCCTCCTCAATCGTAACTACGAGCAGTACTTC. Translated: CSGPLLNRNYEQYF.

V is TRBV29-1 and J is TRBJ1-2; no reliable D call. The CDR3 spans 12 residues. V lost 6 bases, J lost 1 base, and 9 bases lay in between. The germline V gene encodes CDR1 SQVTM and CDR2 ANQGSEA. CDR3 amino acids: CSVLEGNYGYTF. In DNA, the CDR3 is TGCAGCGTCTTGGAGGGTAACTATGGCTACACCTTC.

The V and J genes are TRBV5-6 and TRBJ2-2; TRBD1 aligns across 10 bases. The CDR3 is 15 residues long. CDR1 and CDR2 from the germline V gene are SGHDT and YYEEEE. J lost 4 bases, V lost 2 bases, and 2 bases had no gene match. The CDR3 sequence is CASSFRDRGTGELFF. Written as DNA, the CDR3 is TGTGCCAGCAGCTTCCGGGACAGGGGCACCGGGGAGCTGTTTTTT.

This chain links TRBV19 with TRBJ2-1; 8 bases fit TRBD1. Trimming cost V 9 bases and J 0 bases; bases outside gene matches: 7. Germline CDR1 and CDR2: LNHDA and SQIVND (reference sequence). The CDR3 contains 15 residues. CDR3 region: CASLSGQGSYNEQFF. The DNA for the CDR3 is TGTGCCAGCCTATCCGGACAGGGCTCCTACAATGAGCAGTTCTTC.

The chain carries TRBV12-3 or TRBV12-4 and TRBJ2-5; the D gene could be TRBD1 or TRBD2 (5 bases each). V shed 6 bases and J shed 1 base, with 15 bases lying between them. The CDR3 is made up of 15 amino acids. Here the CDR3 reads CASRTNFGAQETQYF. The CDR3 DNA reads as TGTGCCAGCAGGACCAACTTCGGGGCCCAAGAGACCCAGTACTTC.

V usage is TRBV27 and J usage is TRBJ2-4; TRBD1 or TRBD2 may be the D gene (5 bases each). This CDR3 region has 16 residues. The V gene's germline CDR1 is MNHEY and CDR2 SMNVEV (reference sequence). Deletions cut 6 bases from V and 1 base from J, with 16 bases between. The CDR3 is CASSQKWGTAKNIQYF. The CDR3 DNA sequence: TGTGCCAGCAGCCAAAAATGGGGGACGGCCAAAAACATTCAGTACTTC.

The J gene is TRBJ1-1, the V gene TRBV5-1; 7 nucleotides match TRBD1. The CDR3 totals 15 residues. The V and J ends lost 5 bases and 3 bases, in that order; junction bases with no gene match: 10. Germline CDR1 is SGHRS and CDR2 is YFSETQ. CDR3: CASSARQGSDTEAFF. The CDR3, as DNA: TGCGCCAGCAGTGCCCGACAGGGATCTGACACTGAAGCTTTCTTT.

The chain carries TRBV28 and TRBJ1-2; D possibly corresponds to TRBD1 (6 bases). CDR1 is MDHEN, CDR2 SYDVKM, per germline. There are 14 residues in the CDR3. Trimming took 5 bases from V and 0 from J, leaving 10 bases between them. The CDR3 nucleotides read TGTGCCAGCAGTCCGGACAGCACTAACTATGGCTACACCTTC. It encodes CASSPDSTNYGYTF.

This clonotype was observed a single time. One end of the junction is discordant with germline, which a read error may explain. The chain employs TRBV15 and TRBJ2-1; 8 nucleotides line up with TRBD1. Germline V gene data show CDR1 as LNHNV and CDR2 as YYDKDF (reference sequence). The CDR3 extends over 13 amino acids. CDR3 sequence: CATSGDTGGEQFF. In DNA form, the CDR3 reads TGTGCCACCAGCGGAGATACAGGGGGTGAGCAGTTCTTC.